These T cell receptor beta chains were read from a single sample in a study of T cells after yellow fever vaccination. TCRdb re-derived calls from the 5' RACE reads in MiXCR, one entry per CDR3 protein. The repertoire holds about 370,000 distinct CDR3 sequences, with 9.5% to 13% as singletons. The sequencing here drew on PBMCs, taken on the day of the first yellow fever vaccination. The receptors here all came from a man in his late teens or twenties who received the YFV17D yellow fever vaccine. Each CDR3 is given with its conserved first and last residue. Fields, in order: V gene, clone size, CDR3 length, J gene, D gene, CDR3 protein, CDR3 DNA. A D gene is named only where the DNA matches it firmly. The size of a clone is reported for some rows only, either as once, few or many, or as a class for expanded clones.

TRBV11-3	.	15	TRBJ2-3	.	CASSRGGARADTQYF	TGTGCCAGCAGCAGAGGGGGGGCCAGGGCAGATACGCAGTATTTT
TRBV7-2	many	16	TRBJ1-5	.	CASSPSTIHSNQPQHF	TGTGCCAGCAGCCCTTCTACGATCCATAGCAATCAGCCCCAGCATTTT
TRBV4-2	.	15	TRBJ2-3	.	CASGALGTGTDTQYF	TGTGCCAGCGGAGCGTTGGGAACGGGCACAGATACGCAGTATTTT
TRBV6-1	few	18	TRBJ1-6	.	CASSPGTDYGKINSPLHF	TGTGCCAGCAGTCCCGGGACCGACTATGGCAAAATTAATTCACCCCTCCACTTT
TRBV18	.	15	TRBJ2-1	.	CASSPEGSSYNEQFF	TGTGCCAGCTCACCAGAGGGGAGCTCCTACAATGAGCAGTTCTTC
TRBV5-1	few	14	TRBJ2-1	TRBD1	CASSRDRGYNEQFF	TGCGCCAGCAGCCGGGACAGGGGTTACAATGAGCAGTTCTTC
TRBV12-3/TRBV12-4	.	14	TRBJ1-5	.	CASSQTVRNQPQHF	TGTGCCAGCAGTCAGACAGTCAGAAATCAGCCCCAGCATTTT
TRBV6-5	few	16	TRBJ2-5	.	CASSYSKTRTLETQYF	TGTGCCAGCAGTTACTCGAAGACTCGGACGTTAGAGACCCAGTACTTC
TRBV6-2/TRBV6-3	few	11	TRBJ2-2	.	CASTDAGELFF	TGTGCCAGCACCGACGCCGGGGAGCTGTTTTTT
TRBV5-4	.	15	TRBJ2-1	TRBD2	CASSYNLAGVGEQFF	TGTGCCAGCAGCTACAACCTAGCGGGGGTGGGTGAGCAGTTCTTC
TRBV29-1	.	14	TRBJ1-5	.	CSVAWGLSNQPQHF	TGCAGCGTTGCCTGGGGGCTTAGCAATCAGCCCCAGCATTTT
TRBV6-2/TRBV6-3	few	12	TRBJ2-5	.	CAITTGQETQYF	TGTGCCATTACGACAGGTCAAGAGACCCAGTACTTC
TRBV4-2	few	17	TRBJ2-5	TRBD2	CASSQDPGTSGEETQYF	TGTGCCAGCAGCCAAGACCCAGGGACTAGCGGCGAAGAGACCCAGTACTTC
TRBV7-2	few	14	TRBJ2-7	TRBD1	CASSFWTGPSEQYF	TGTGCCAGCAGCTTTTGGACAGGGCCTAGCGAGCAGTACTTC
TRBV6-6	.	13	TRBJ1-2	.	CASREGGIYGYTF	TGTGCCAGCAGGGAAGGGGGTATCTATGGCTACACCTTC
TRBV10-3	.	14	TRBJ1-5	TRBD1	CAISKTGEEQPQHF	TGTGCCATCAGCAAAACAGGGGAGGAGCAGCCCCAGCATTTT
TRBV6-2/TRBV6-3	.	15	TRBJ2-2	TRBD1	CASSGGQGRSGELFF	TGTGCCAGCAGTGGGGGACAGGGTAGGAGCGGGGAGCTGTTTTTT
TRBV2	few	15	TRBJ2-3	TRBD1	CASSLDRGRADTQYF	TGTGCCAGCAGTTTAGACAGGGGAAGGGCAGATACGCAGTATTTT
TRBV6-1	many	8	TRBJ2-1	.	CVINEQFF	TGTGTCATCAATGAGCAGTTCTTC
TRBV14	.	11	TRBJ1-1	.	CATTEGSEAFF	TGTGCCACCACGGAGGGCTCTGAAGCTTTCTTT
TRBV6-2/TRBV6-3	many	13	TRBJ2-3	.	CASSYRGTDTQYF	TGTGCCAGCAGTTACCGGGGCACAGATACGCAGTATTTT
TRBV20-1	.	15	TRBJ2-3	.	CSARLPISSTDTQYF	TGCAGTGCTAGATTGCCTATCTCTAGCACAGATACGCAGTATTTT
TRBV6-5	few	16	TRBJ1-1	.	CASSFLSDGRNTEAFF	TGTGCCAGCAGTTTTCTTTCCGACGGGAGGAACACTGAAGCTTTCTTT
TRBV12-3/TRBV12-4	many	13	TRBJ1-6	.	CASTRTENSPLHF	TGTGCCAGCACTCGGACGGAAAATTCACCCCTCCACTTT
TRBV7-2	few	16	TRBJ1-2	TRBD1	CASSSTLSQGARGYTF	TGTGCCAGCAGCTCTACCTTATCTCAGGGGGCGCGTGGCTACACCTTC
TRBV24-1	.	16	TRBJ2-2	TRBD2	CATSDPGRGYNGELFF	TGTGCCACCAGTGATCCGGGGAGGGGTTATAACGGGGAGCTGTTTTTT
TRBV7-8	.	15	TRBJ2-3	TRBD1	CASRRDRGQIDTQYF	TGTGCCAGCCGCCGGGACAGGGGGCAGATAGATACGCAGTATTTT
TRBV7-8	few	15	TRBJ2-2	.	CASSPLDPNTGELFF	TGTGCCAGCAGCCCCTTGGACCCGAACACCGGGGAGCTGTTTTTT
TRBV11-2	.	14	TRBJ1-6	TRBD1	CASSVQGYNSPLHF	TGTGCCAGCAGCGTACAGGGGTATAATTCACCCCTCCACTTT
TRBV7-2	few	12	TRBJ1-6	.	CASSHLNSPLHF	TGTGCCAGCAGTCATCTTAATTCACCCCTCCACTTT
TRBV18	.	14	TRBJ2-7	.	CASSPQQGTYEQYF	TGTGCCAGCTCACCACAACAGGGCACCTACGAGCAGTACTTC
TRBV5-1	.	15	TRBJ2-6	.	CASSLGQTGANVLTF	TGCGCCAGCAGCCTCGGACAAACTGGGGCCAACGTCCTGACTTTC
TRBV7-9	.	15	TRBJ2-1	.	CASSYATGMKNEQFF	TGTGCCAGCAGCTATGCCACAGGGATGAAAAATGAGCAGTTCTTC
TRBV7-9	few	14	TRBJ1-2	.	CASSYTGTDYGYTF	TGTGCCAGCAGCTACACCGGGACGGACTATGGCTACACCTTC
TRBV5-1	many	14	TRBJ2-2	.	CASSLWGRTGELFF	TGCGCCAGCAGCTTGTGGGGCCGGACCGGGGAGCTGTTTTTT
TRBV6-5	.	15	TRBJ2-2	TRBD1	CASSYGDRDTGELFF	TGTGCCAGCAGTTACGGGGACAGGGACACCGGGGAGCTGTTTTTT
TRBV12-3/TRBV12-4	few	11	TRBJ2-4	.	CASSLRAQQYF	TGTGCCAGCAGTTTGAGGGCACAACAGTACTTC
TRBV7-2	.	14	TRBJ1-2	TRBD1	CASSREGAAVGYTF	TGTGCCAGCAGTCGCGAGGGGGCCGCGGTAGGCTACACCTTC
TRBV5-1	many	14	TRBJ1-6	TRBD1	CASRSDREYSPLHF	TGCGCCAGCAGATCGGACAGGGAATATTCACCCCTCCACTTT
TRBV4-1	many	14	TRBJ2-3	.	CASSHSGRTDTQYF	TGCGCCAGCAGCCACTCTGGACGCACAGATACGCAGTATTTT
TRBV20-1	few	16	TRBJ2-5	.	CSAPSAAIGYQETQYF	TGCAGTGCTCCGTCGGCTGCGATTGGGTACCAAGAGACCCAGTACTTC
TRBV6-5	few	15	TRBJ1-1	TRBD1	CASSYPGTGSSEAFF	TGTGCCAGCAGTTACCCCGGGACAGGGAGTTCTGAAGCTTTCTTT